This TCR beta chain was retrieved from a study of T-cell reconstitution after alpha-beta-depleted transplantation in children. This CDR3 comprises 17 residues. The V gene end was trimmed by 0 bases and the J gene end by 5 bases; junction bases not matched to a gene: 5. Using unique molecular identifiers, the investigators prepared the TCRbeta library. One entry per CDR3 protein results from TCRdb running MiXCR on the PCR reads. The table shows over 15,000 distinct CDR3 sequences, with roughly 8% occurring only once. This clonotype occurred many times. The antigen is undetermined. Study-level results: By about two months after transplant, alpha-beta T cells reportedly arose from several hundred graft clones that had expanded. Recipient T cells and thymic progenitors that survived were the source of the high TCRbeta diversity seen at day 60 in some patients. T-cell numbers and diversity one year post-transplant derived largely from freshly generated T cells.

This receptor was identified in a boy younger than two who had a stem cell transplant for Wiskott-Aldrich syndrome, so the T cells may come from the graft donor. This rearrangement joins TRBV12-3 or TRBV12-4 to TRBJ2-3; 13 bases agree with TRBD2. This specimen consisted of PBMCs, mostly from graft donor cells, obtained 60 days after TCRalphabeta/CD19-depleted stem cell transplant. In DNA form, the CDR3 reads TGTGCCAGCAGTTTAGCAGGACTAGCGGGAGCCGTAGATACGCAGTATTTT. As protein: CASSLAGLAGAVDTQYF.